These T cell receptor beta chains were read from a single sample in a study of early T cells in non-severe SARS-CoV-2 infection. TCRdb re-called the 5' RACE reads through MiXCR, storing one row per CDR3 protein. The data show approximately 64,000 distinct CDR3 sequences, roughly 18% seen once. Specimen: whole blood, collected at baseline. These receptors were obtained from an adult who was a healthcare worker with PCR-confirmed SARS-CoV-2 infection or an uninfected control (not recorded which). CDR3s include the opening cysteine and the closing phenylalanine or tryptophan. Fields, in order: clone size, J gene, V gene, D gene, CDR3 protein, CDR3 DNA. The D gene is left open where the match is weak. Expanded clones are given a class, and other clones once, few, many or no size at all.

few	TRBJ2-5	TRBV10-3	NA	CAISESSQGVQYF	TGTGCCATCAGTGAGTCGTCACAGGGTGTCCAGTACTTC
NA	TRBJ2-7	TRBV11-2	NA	CASSFGLDEQYF	TGTGCCAGCAGCTTCGGACTGGACGAGCAGTACTTC
many	TRBJ2-1	TRBV20-1	TRBD2	CSAVRPSGRRPMAEQFF	TGCAGTGCTGTGCGGCCTAGCGGGAGGAGACCTATGGCTGAGCAGTTCTTC
NA	TRBJ2-1	TRBV20-1	NA	CSARPTGLEFF	TGCAGTGCAAGGCCCACAGGGCTTGAGTTCTTC
NA	TRBJ2-7	TRBV10-2	NA	CASSEVVQGYEQYF	TGCGCCAGCAGTGAGGTGGTCCAGGGGTACGAGCAGTACTTC
NA	TRBJ1-4	TRBV7-2	TRBD1	CASSLQGAVTNEKLFF	TGTGCCAGCAGCTTACAGGGGGCTGTGACTAATGAAAAACTGTTTTTT
few	TRBJ2-1	TRBV19	NA	CASSFPVGEQFF	TGTGCCAGTAGTTTCCCCGTGGGTGAGCAGTTCTTC
NA	TRBJ2-7	TRBV5-4	NA	CASSFGRGGIYEQYF	TGTGCCAGCAGCTTCGGCAGGGGGGGAATCTACGAGCAGTACTTC
NA	TRBJ2-3	TRBV11-2	TRBD2	CASSLEGSGGRTDTQYF	TGTGCCAGCAGCTTAGAGGGTAGCGGGGGACGCACAGATACGCAGTATTTT
NA	TRBJ2-5	TRBV20-1	NA	CSASRAGYRETQYF	TGCAGTGCTAGCCGTGCAGGGTATAGGGAGACCCAGTACTTC
few	TRBJ1-1	TRBV30	TRBD1	CAVSGGNTEAFF	TGTGCCGTGTCAGGGGGGAACACTGAAGCTTTCTTT
few	TRBJ1-4	TRBV18	NA	CASSPDQTEKLFF	TGTGCCAGCTCACCAGACCAGACTGAAAAACTGTTTTTT
NA	TRBJ2-2	TRBV28	NA	CASLARGTSNTGELFF	TGTGCCAGCCTCGCCAGGGGTACCTCGAACACCGGGGAGCTGTTTTTT
NA	TRBJ2-7	TRBV4-2	NA	CASSQGPGGPAEQYF	TGTGCCAGCAGCCAAGGGCCAGGAGGGCCAGCCGAGCAGTACTTC
NA	TRBJ1-5	TRBV20-1	NA	CSASTGFSNQPQHF	TGCAGTGCTAGTACCGGGTTTAGCAATCAGCCCCAGCATTTT
NA	TRBJ1-2	TRBV5-4	NA	CASSLDVTNYGYTF	TGTGCCAGCAGCTTGGATGTGACTAACTATGGCTACACCTTC
many	TRBJ2-5	TRBV14	TRBD2	CASSRLAGQETQYF	TGTGCCAGCAGCCGACTAGCGGGGCAAGAGACCCAGTACTTC
NA	TRBJ2-2	TRBV7-2	TRBD2	CASTLAGGRTGELFF	TGTGCCAGCACCCTAGCGGGGGGGCGGACCGGGGAGCTGTTTTTT
NA	TRBJ2-1	TRBV5-1	TRBD2	CASSFSTSGGVYSEQFF	TGCGCCAGCAGCTTTTCGACTAGCGGGGGTGTTTACAGTGAGCAGTTCTTC
few	TRBJ2-7	TRBV20-1	TRBD2	CSARQSGTDSYEQYF	TGCAGTGCTAGGCAAAGCGGGACCGACTCCTACGAGCAGTACTTC
many	TRBJ1-3	TRBV2	NA	CASSEDGFAGNTIYF	TGTGCCAGCAGTGAAGATGGGTTCGCTGGAAACACCATATATTTT
once	TRBJ1-6	TRBV7-9	NA	CASSPGPGSPLHF	TGTGCCAGCAGCCCGGGACCTGGTTCACCCCTCCACTTT
NA	TRBJ2-2	TRBV19	NA	CASTRTGAGGGLFF	TGTGCCAGCACCCGGACAGGCGCCGGAGGGGGGCTGTTTTTT
few	TRBJ1-5	TRBV5-1	NA	CASSLEGRNQPQHF	TGCGCCAGCAGCTTGGAGGGCCGCAATCAGCCCCAGCATTTT
NA	TRBJ2-1	TRBV25-1	NA	CASKGTVNEQFF	TGTGCCAGCAAAGGAACAGTCAATGAGCAGTTCTTC
few	TRBJ2-7	TRBV2	TRBD2	CASRGTSGGLGEQYF	TGTGCCAGCAGGGGGACTAGCGGGGGTTTAGGCGAGCAGTACTTC
few	TRBJ2-7	TRBV7-2	NA	CASSSPSLQPYEQYF	TGTGCCAGCAGCTCCCCGAGCCTTCAGCCCTACGAGCAGTACTTC
NA	TRBJ2-3	TRBV20-1	NA	CSASSGGGGTDTQYF	TGCAGTGCTTCTAGCGGAGGGGGGGGCACAGATACGCAGTATTTT
NA	TRBJ2-7	TRBV2	NA	CASMGEATPYEQYF	TGTGCCAGCATGGGGGAAGCGACCCCCTACGAGCAGTACTTC
NA	TRBJ2-3	TRBV6-1	NA	CASSEFRGASTDTQYF	TGTGCCAGCAGTGAATTCAGAGGTGCTAGCACAGATACGCAGTATTTT
NA	TRBJ2-5	TRBV7-9	TRBD1	CASSFNPTGEETQYF	TGTGCCAGCAGCTTTAACCCCACAGGGGAAGAGACCCAGTACTTC
NA	TRBJ1-2	TRBV14	NA	CASSALADWSYGYTF	TGTGCCAGCAGCGCATTGGCAGATTGGTCGTACGGCTACACCTTC
NA	TRBJ1-4	TRBV7-9	NA	CASSLQGGGEKLFF	TGTGCCAGCAGCTTACAGGGCGGAGGTGAAAAACTGTTTTTT
NA	TRBJ2-5	TRBV5-4	NA	CASSRTEQETQYF	TGTGCCAGCAGCCGGACAGAACAAGAGACCCAGTACTTC
few	TRBJ2-1	TRBV27	NA	CASSLVSHNEQFF	TGTGCCAGCAGTTTAGTTAGCCACAATGAGCAGTTCTTC
NA	TRBJ2-3	TRBV2	TRBD2	CASRAGGTDTQYF	TGTGCCAGCAGGGCGGGGGGCACAGATACGCAGTATTTT
few	TRBJ2-1	TRBV20-1	TRBD1	CSLDRGYLNEQFF	TGCAGTCTGGACAGGGGGTATTTGAATGAGCAGTTCTTC
many	TRBJ2-7	TRBV20-1	NA	CSARDWGNPYEQYF	TGCAGTGCTAGAGATTGGGGGAACCCCTACGAGCAGTACTTC
NA	TRBJ2-7	TRBV5-1	NA	CASSSIQAEQYF	TGCGCCAGCAGCAGTATACAGGCCGAGCAGTACTTC
NA	TRBJ2-1	TRBV7-2	TRBD2	CASSLRPSGGSSYNEQFF	TGTGCCAGCAGCTTAAGGCCTAGCGGGGGGAGCTCCTACAATGAGCAGTTCTTC
few	TRBJ1-1	TRBV21-1	NA	CASSAGSQEETEAFF	TGTGCCAGCAGCGCTGGGTCCCAAGAGGAAACTGAAGCTTTCTTT
few	TRBJ1-2	TRBV28	TRBD1	CASSTTGKANYGYTF	TGTGCCAGCAGCACGACAGGGAAAGCTAACTATGGCTACACCTTC
NA	TRBJ1-1	TRBV27	NA	CASSFRLRGWGNTEAFF	TGTGCCAGCAGTTTTCGTCTTCGGGGCTGGGGCAACACTGAAGCTTTCTTT
NA	TRBJ2-7	TRBV10-3	TRBD1	CAISGTDYEQYF	TGTGCCATATCAGGGACAGACTACGAGCAGTACTTC
few	TRBJ2-1	TRBV5-1	NA	CASSLARGQYYNEQFF	TGCGCCAGCAGCTTGGCCCGGGGGCAGTACTACAATGAGCAGTTCTTC
many	TRBJ2-2	TRBV9	NA	CASSTQGYTGELFF	TGTGCCAGCAGCACCCAGGGTTACACCGGGGAGCTGTTTTTT
few	TRBJ1-2	TRBV27	NA	CASSFQGKDYGYTF	TGTGCCAGCAGTTTTCAGGGAAAAGACTATGGCTACACCTTC
NA	TRBJ2-7	TRBV28	TRBD1	CASSLGGAVYEQYF	TGTGCCAGCAGCCTAGGGGGCGCAGTCTACGAGCAGTACTTC
few	TRBJ1-5	TRBV5-8	TRBD1	CASRYRGLHQPQHF	TGTGCCAGCAGATACAGGGGGCTACATCAGCCCCAGCATTTT
NA	TRBJ2-5	TRBV9	TRBD2	CASSVAGGLQETQYF	TGTGCCAGCAGCGTAGCGGGGGGACTCCAAGAGACCCAGTACTTC
few	TRBJ2-3	TRBV12-3/TRBV12-4	NA	CASSPRKDTQYF	TGTGCCAGCAGCCCGCGGAAAGACACGCAGTATTTT
few	TRBJ1-1	TRBV14	NA	CASQPIGGEAFF	TGTGCCAGCCAGCCCATTGGGGGTGAAGCTTTCTTT
many	TRBJ1-6	TRBV13	TRBD1	CASSYDRGNSPLHF	TGTGCCAGCAGCTACGACAGGGGGAATTCACCCCTCCACTTT
few	TRBJ2-5	TRBV6-5	NA	CASSYGAAGNF	TGTGCCAGCAGTTACGGGGCAGCGGGTAACTTC
NA	TRBJ1-6	TRBV7-2	NA	CASSLGRRSYNSPLHF	TGTGCCAGCAGCTTAGGGCGGAGATCCTATAATTCACCCCTCCACTTT
few	TRBJ1-6	TRBV5-1	NA	CASSRTVNSPLHF	TGCGCCAGCAGCCGGACAGTGAATTCACCCCTCCACTTT
few	TRBJ2-2	TRBV7-8	TRBD2	CASSLGLAGVSSTGELFF	TGTGCCAGCAGCTTGGGACTAGCGGGGGTCTCGTCCACCGGGGAGCTGTTTTTT
NA	TRBJ1-2	TRBV19	NA	CASSRGQTIYGYTF	TGTGCCAGTAGTAGAGGACAGACGATCTATGGCTACACCTTC
NA	TRBJ1-2	TRBV6-1	TRBD1	CASLRTGDGYGYTF	TGTGCCAGCTTAAGGACAGGGGATGGCTATGGCTACACCTTC